Presented here are 16 T cell receptor beta chains from one specimen sequenced in a study of CD8+CD57+ T cells in acquired aplastic anemia. The TCR beta profiling, which covered VDJ combination and CDR3 sequence, was carried out using genomic DNA as the template. One entry per CDR3 protein, called by TCRdb with MiXCR from the reads. Among about 170,000 distinct CDR3 sequences listed, 55% to 70% were seen once. The sample taken for sequencing was sorted CD4+, CD8+, or CD8+CD57+ T cells (not recorded which) from PBMCs. The origin of the receptors is a human donor in good health.

This clonotype was detected many times. V usage is TRBV11-2 and J usage is TRBJ2-1, with D hard to call. The length of the CDR3 is 13 residues. V lost 0 bases, J lost 2 bases, and 2 bases lay in between. Germline values: CDR1 SGHAT, CDR2 FQNNGV. Here the CDR3 DNA reads TGTGCCAGCAGCTTAGAAGCCTACAATGAGCAGTTCTTC. This codes for CASSLEAYNEQFF.

This clonotype was detected many times. The CDR3 DNA sequence: TGCGCCAGCAGCCAAGAAGAAAGATCCGCGCGCGAGCAGTACTTC. Protein product: CASSQEERSAREQYF. The chain joins TRBV4-1 to TRBJ2-7; D is ambiguous. The CDR3 contains 15 residues. With 0 bases removed from V and 6 bases from J, the gap between germline ends came to 15 bases. Germline-derived CDR1 and CDR2 are MGHRA and YSYEKL.

Note on this clonotype: This could be a read error, since a much larger clone is one nucleotide away. This chain links TRBV5-8 with TRBJ2-7; weak D call: TRBD1 (5 bases). Germline V gives CDR1 SGHTS, CDR2 YDEGEE. V gave up 1 base and J gave up 2 bases, with 7 bases separating them. The CDR3 has 13 residues. The CDR3 sequence: CASSLTGTYEQYV. The CDR3 DNA sequence: TGTGCCAGCAGCTTGACAGGAACCTACGAGCAGTACGTC.

The sample holds many counts of this clonotype. The J gene is TRBJ2-1, the V gene TRBV7-9; 10 bases map to TRBD2. The trim removed 6 bases at V and 2 bases at J, leaving 10 bases unmatched. The CDR3 contains 17 residues. Germline V gives CDR1 SEHNR, CDR2 FQNEAQ (reference sequence). CDR3 region: CASRKLAGNDPYNEQFF. The CDR3 DNA is TGTGCCAGCAGAAAACTAGCGGGGAACGACCCCTACAATGAGCAGTTCTTC.

This clonotype appeared many times. This sequence joins TRBV19 and TRBJ2-1; TRBD1 matches 8 bases. Germline V CDR1 and CDR2: LNHDA, SQIVND (reference sequence). The CDR3 is 16 amino acids. V was pared by 3 bases and J by 6 bases, with 10 bases of the junction left unmatched. CDR3 sequence reads: CASSIPGTGYGNEQFF. CDR3 DNA sequence: TGTGCCAGTAGTATCCCCGGGACAGGTTATGGCAATGAGCAGTTCTTC.

The chain combines TRBV7-9 with TRBJ2-5; either TRBD1 or TRBD2 may fit D (6 bases each). Between the trimmed V and J ends, which lost 3 bases and 7 bases, there was a span of 12 bases. Germline values: CDR1 SEHNR, CDR2 FQNEAQ (reference sequence). The CDR3 has 13 amino acids. The CDR3 DNA reads TGTGCCAGCAGCTTGGAGGGGGGAGGGACCCAGTACTTC. As protein: CASSLEGGGTQYF.

The V and J genes are TRBV20-1 and TRBJ1-6; D gene uncertain. Germline V lookup: CDR1 DFQATT, CDR2 SNEGSKA (reference sequence). The ends were cut back, 6 bases at V and 7 bases at J, with 16 bases in the middle. This CDR3 contains 14 residues. The CDR3 coding sequence is TGCAGTGCCAGCGGACGGACCGCCAATTCACCCCTCCACTTT. This translates into CSASGRTANSPLHF.

This clonotype was detected ten times or more. This rearrangement joins TRBV29-1 to TRBJ2-1, with 10 bases fitting TRBD2. Germline-derived CDR1 and CDR2 are SQVTM and ANQGSEA. V dropped 4 bases and J dropped 2; count of bases not matched to a gene: 2. The CDR3 runs 14 residues. DNA of the CDR3: TGCAGCGTTGGTGGGACTAGCGCCTACAATGAGCAGTTCTTC. Protein sequence: CSVGGTSAYNEQFF.

With regard to this clonotype: A read error may explain this, as a much larger clone is one base away. The chain carries TRBV11-3 and TRBJ2-3; tentative D call: TRBD2 (6 bases). CDR3 length equals 16 residues. Germline V gives CDR1 SGHNT, CDR2 YENEEA. The CDR3 region has the DNA TGTGCCAGCAGCTTAGCTGGAGGAGGGGAATCAGATATGCAGTATTTT. This encodes CASSLAGGGESDMQYF.

As to this clonotype: At one of its ends the junction is not consistent with the germline gene, which may arise from a read error. This chain joins TRBV6-1 and TRBJ2-7; D is unclear. Germline-derived CDR1 and CDR2 are MNHNS and SASEGT. This CDR3 comprises 14 residues. This chain's CDR3 is CASSERTVLYEQHF. The CDR3 nucleotides read TGTGCCAGCAGTGAGAGGACGGTACTCTACGAGCAGCACTTC.

V usage is TRBV29-1 and J usage is TRBJ1-2; D not certain. The CDR3 consists of 12 residues. Trimming stripped 4 bases from V and 3 bases from J, with 9 bases between. Germline-derived CDR1 and CDR2 are SQVTM and ANQGSEA. CDR3 sequence: CSVGGFDYGYTF. In DNA, the CDR3 is TGCAGCGTTGGTGGATTTGACTATGGCTACACCTTC.

In the case of this clonotype: Here the CDR3 omits its conserved ending phenylalanine or tryptophan, so a read error is the likely source. The J gene is TRBJ1-1, the V gene TRBV20-1; TRBD1 might be the D (5 bases). The CDR3 runs 14 residues. Germline assignment: CDR1 DFQATT and CDR2 SNEGSKA (reference sequence). V dropped 5 bases and J dropped 6 bases, with 19 bases sitting between them. CDR3 nucleotides: TGCAGTGCTGATCCCCCCCTAGCGGGGCCTGAAGCTTTCTCT. This gives the protein CSADPPLAGPEAFS.

The gene calls are TRBV24-1 and TRBJ2-5; the D gene is possibly TRBD1 (5 bases). Germline CDR1 reads KGHDR; CDR2 reads SFDVKD. The V end was cut by 5 bases, the J end by 1 base, with 13 bases between. The CDR3 covers 15 residues. CDR3 residues: CATSGHSGFQETQYF. CDR3 DNA sequence: TGTGCCACCAGTGGCCATTCAGGGTTCCAAGAGACCCAGTACTTC.

V is TRBV11-2 and J is TRBJ1-6, with 8 bases lining up with TRBD1. Looked up from germline, CDR1 is SGHAT and CDR2 is FQNNGV. V gave up 1 base and J gave up 9 bases; unmatched junction bases: 8. This CDR3 has 16 amino acids. The CDR3 nucleotides read TGTGCCAGCAGCTTAGCAGGGAGGACAGGGCTTTCACCCCTCCACTTT. It codes for CASSLAGRTGLSPLHF.

This clonotype occurred a few times. This chain joins TRBV7-2 and TRBJ2-7; 9 positions agree with TRBD2. Trimming took 8 bases from V and 4 from J; bases not matched to a gene: 12. This CDR3 is built from 15 residues. Germline CDR1 reads SGHTA; CDR2 reads FQGNSA. The CDR3 reads CASARTSGPLYEQYF. The CDR3 nucleotides are TGTGCCAGCGCCCGAACTAGCGGGCCTCTTTACGAGCAGTACTTC.

The chain combines TRBV10-3 with TRBJ2-7, with TRBD1 matching over 10 bases. CDR1 is ENHRY and CDR2 is SYGVKD in the germline V gene. The CDR3 runs to 15 residues. The J segment lost 6 bases and the V segment lost 10 bases, leaving 15 bases of the junction unmatched. The CDR3 region has the DNA TGTGCCAGCAGGGATGTCGACAGGGGGCAAAGCGAGCAGTACTTC. It encodes CASRDVDRGQSEQYF.